This TCR beta chain was found in a study of graft-versus-host responses after intestinal transplantation. Turning to the study itself: The study gave all recipients anti-thymocyte globulin induction, then tacrolimus and steroids for three to four years.

Germline V gene lookup returns CDR1 MNHEY and CDR2 SMNVEV (reference sequence). This CDR3 spans 12 amino acids. V lost 6 bases, J lost 13 bases, and 11 bases stayed unmatched. General study results and limits: Elevated graft-versus-host to host-versus-graft clonal ratios in allografts were recorded for patients with graft-donor T cell macrochimerism. There were GvH clones found in recipient marrow, and some of them appeared first in ileum or blood.

This clone occurred a few times. Its antigen is not known. The table came from immunoSEQ multiplex PCR; TCRdb's copy has only in-frame clones and leaves some out. This sample carries over 100,000 clones, about 95% of them seen once, and the ten largest clones take roughly 3%. The TCR originated in a human donor who received an intestinal transplant. Sequencing was performed on unstimulated CD8+ T cells sorted from spleen or lymph node cells, taken before intestinal transplant. V and J are TRBV27 and TRBJ1-1; 7 positions match TRBD1. CDR3 residues: CASSPRGGRVFF. For the CDR3, the DNA is TGTGCCAGCAGCCCCAGGGGGGGAAGAGTTTTCTTT.